The T cell receptor (beta chain) described here comes from a study of blood T cell repertoires in COVID-19. Study background: There were acute and convalescent COVID-19 samples, and they came from the United States, Italy and Spain. The analysed material was cDNA or gDNA that came from T cells, B-cell-depleted T cells, or PBMCs.

Germline V gene sequence: CDR1 SGHDN, CDR2 FVKESK. The V gene lost 0 bases and the J gene lost 2 bases, with 11 bases spanning the gap. The CDR3 runs to 15 residues. Source study methods: Amplification from reference gene primers served as the basis for estimated nucleated cell counts. Libraries were prepared by immunoSEQ multiplex PCR; TCRdb keeps only in-frame clonotypes and omits some of them. V, J and clone size are taken as reported in that table, and D and trimming were inferred from the DNA itself. The sample gives about 75,000 clones, 90% of which show up once; about 2.5% is in the top ten. Sequenced sample: peripheral blood. The chain has TRBV14 and TRBJ2-7; D is ambiguous. The sequence was collected from a human donor in a cohort sampled during active COVID-19. The CDR3 is CASSQEWQEAYEQYF. CDR3 nucleotides: TGTGCCAGCAGCCAAGAATGGCAGGAAGCCTACGAGCAGTACTTC.